The 21 T cell receptor beta chains below all came from one sample that was sequenced in a study of T-cell reconstitution after alpha-beta-depleted transplantation in children. A library of TCRbeta sequences, prepared with unique molecular identifiers, was generated. TCRdb re-derived calls from the PCR reads in MiXCR, one entry per CDR3 protein. The table lists about 360,000 distinct CDR3 sequences, roughly 15% of them singletons. Sequenced material: PBMCs, taken from the stem cell graft. These receptor sequences come from a human donor who donated a stem cell graft to a child with Fanconi anemia.

This clonotype was seen only a few times. V usage is TRBV29-1 and J usage is TRBJ2-5, with D tentatively TRBD1 (6 bases). Germline CDR1 and CDR2: SQVTM and ANQGSEA. The CDR3 length is 14 residues. Trimming cost V 1 base and J 1 base, with 10 bases left between them. The CDR3 coding sequence is TGCAGCGTTGAAGTTTGGACAGTCCAAGAGACCCAGTACTTC. Translating gives CSVEVWTVQETQYF.

V gene TRBV27 combines with J gene TRBJ2-6; D perhaps matches TRBD1 (5 bases). This CDR3 is built from 19 residues. Germline V gives CDR1 MNHEY, CDR2 SMNVEV (reference sequence). Trimming cost V 4 bases and J 2 bases, with 21 bases left between them. CDR3 amino acids: CASSSSWEGDNTGANVLTF. Here the CDR3 DNA reads TGTGCCAGCAGTTCATCCTGGGAAGGGGATAACACTGGGGCCAACGTCCTGACTTTC.

This chain connects TRBV21-1 to TRBJ2-6. TRBV21-1 is termed a pseudogene. The CDR3 loop spans 15 amino acids. This chain's CDR3 is CASIFKASGANVLTF. The CDR3 DNA sequence: TGTGCCAGCATCTTTAAGGCGTCTGGGGCCAACGTCCTGACTTTC.

The chain links TRBV11-2 to TRBJ2-1, with 7 bases aligning to TRBD2. In germline, CDR1 is SGHAT, CDR2 FQNNGV. The CDR3 sequence is 16 residues long. V lost 2 bases, J lost 1 base, and 5 bases stayed unmatched. The CDR3 sequence: CASSLIVGGSYNEQFF. The CDR3 nucleotides read TGTGCCAGCAGCTTAATAGTCGGGGGGTCCTACAATGAGCAGTTCTTC.

The chain has TRBV27 and TRBJ1-5, with D hard to call. Trimming left V 0 bases short and J 5 bases short, with 8 bases between. Looked up from germline, CDR1 is MNHEY and CDR2 is SMNVEV (reference sequence). The CDR3 runs 14 residues. CDR3: CASSLSADDQPQHF. The CDR3 region has the DNA TGTGCCAGCAGTTTATCCGCCGACGATCAGCCCCAGCATTTT.

This clonotype was found a few times. CDR3 sequence: CSGGIGEQFF. CDR3 bases: TGCAGCGGCGGAATCGGTGAGCAGTTCTTC. The V and J genes are TRBV29-1 and TRBJ2-1; the D is unclear. V was clipped by 7 bases and J by 9 bases, with 10 bases between them. Germline CDR1 is SQVTM and CDR2 is ANQGSEA. The CDR3 is 10 residues long.

There are a few counts of this clonotype. The chain has TRBV5-1 and TRBJ1-1; no clear D gene. The CDR3 has 14 residues. The V end was cut by 0 bases, the J end by 6 bases, with 12 bases between. Germline V lookup: CDR1 SGHRS, CDR2 YFSETQ. The CDR3 region is CASSLGPLVSEAFF. Written as DNA, the CDR3 is TGCGCCAGCAGCTTGGGGCCACTCGTGTCTGAAGCTTTCTTT.

This clonotype was detected ten times or more. This chain uses TRBV12-3 or TRBV12-4 with TRBJ2-1, with D possibly matching TRBD1 (6 bases). Deletions cut 11 bases from V and 4 bases from J, with 15 bases between. The CDR3 length is 13 residues. The CDR3 DNA is TGTGCCGTTCGGGATCAGGGGTACAATGAGCAGTTCTTC. Protein sequence: CAVRDQGYNEQFF.

This clonotype has more than one count but fewer than ten. The V and J genes are TRBV10-3 and TRBJ2-5; 7 nucleotides align to TRBD1. The CDR3 sequence is 15 residues long. The V and J ends lost 0 bases and 5 bases, in that order; junction bases with no gene match: 6. CDR1 is ENHRY, CDR2 SYGVKD, per germline. CDR3 in amino acids: CAISESRGLTETQYF. The CDR3 DNA sequence: TGTGCCATCAGTGAGTCGAGGGGGCTGACGGAGACCCAGTACTTC.

The CDR3 DNA sequence: TGTGCCAGCAGCTTAAACAGGTTCCTCACCCAAGAGACCCAGTACTTC. Its protein is CASSLNRFLTQETQYF. The chain is built from TRBV11-2 and TRBJ2-5; D is perhaps TRBD1 (5 bases). The germline CDR1 and CDR2 sequences are SGHAT and FQNNGV. The CDR3 runs to 16 residues. Trimming cost V 2 bases and J 1 base, with 14 bases left between them.

This clonotype was found many times. The chain couples TRBV5-8 to TRBJ2-5; unclear D gene. Looked up from germline, CDR1 is SGHTS and CDR2 is YDEGEE. This CDR3 has 16 amino acids. The V gene lost 1 base and the J gene lost 0 bases, with 13 bases spanning the gap. In DNA, the CDR3 is TGTGCCAGCAGCTTGTTAGGAACGGGCTACCAAGAGACCCAGTACTTC. Amino acid sequence: CASSLLGTGYQETQYF.

The chain employs TRBV12-3 or TRBV12-4 and TRBJ1-1; 7 nucleotides match TRBD1. Unmatched junction bases numbered 16, after V lost 6 bases and J lost 6 bases. The CDR3 is 16 amino acids. CDR3 DNA: TGTGCCAGCAGCACCTCCAGAGGGCAGGGGGGGTCTGAAGCTTTCTTT. Encoded protein: CASSTSRGQGGSEAFF.

The chain is built from TRBV18 and TRBJ1-1; 9 nucleotides agree with TRBD1. CDR1 is KGHSH and CDR2 is LQKENI in the germline V gene. This CDR3 comprises 16 residues. Germline trimming cut 4 bases from V and 3 bases from J; bases unmatched to any gene: 9. The DNA for the CDR3 is TGTGCCAGCTCACTTTCACGGACAGGGGAGTACACTGAAGCTTTCTTT. It specifies CASSLSRTGEYTEAFF. Complete variable domain (other parts from reference TRBV18 and TRBJ1-1): NAGVMQNPRHLVRRRGQEARLRCSPMKGHSHVYWYRQLPEEGLKFMVYLQKENIIDESGMPKERFSAEFPKEGPSILRIQQVVRGDSAAYFCASSLSRTGEYTEAFFGQGTRLTVV.

This clonotype has only a few counts. V gene TRBV4-3 combines with J gene TRBJ2-7; no firm D call. The germline gives CDR1 LGHNA, CDR2 YSLEER. The germline V and J ends were trimmed by 0 bases and 4 bases, with 13 bases remaining between them. The CDR3 covers 15 residues. The CDR3 loop is CASSQELWLSYEQYF. For the CDR3, the DNA is TGCGCCAGCAGCCAAGAATTATGGCTTTCTTACGAGCAGTACTTC.

This clonotype was observed many times. An end of the junction does not agree with germline; a read error may underlie this. In DNA, the CDR3 is TGTGCCAGCAGTTACACCAAGGCAGCGGGGGCCTATAATGAGCAGTTCTTC. It specifies CASSYTKAAGAYNEQFF. V and J are TRBV6-5 and TRBJ2-1, with 8 bases fitting TRBD2. This CDR3 is 17 amino acids long. CDR1 and CDR2 from the germline V gene are MNHEY and SVGAGI.

The chain couples TRBV7-2 to TRBJ1-5; D not certain. This CDR3 has 15 residues. Per the germline V gene, CDR1 is SGHTA and CDR2 is FQGNSA. Trimming removed 2 bases at V and 1 base at J, with 9 bases between. For the CDR3, the DNA is TGTGCCAGCAGCTTATTTAAGGGAAGCAATCAGCCCCAGCATTTT. Its protein product is CASSLFKGSNQPQHF.

The V call is TRBV20-1, the J call TRBJ2-1, with a weak D call TRBD1 (6 bases). Trimming cost V 6 bases and J 6 bases, with 18 bases left between them. Per germline, CDR1 DFQATT and CDR2 SNEGSKA (reference sequence). This CDR3 is 14 amino acids long. The CDR3 here is CSARPGHDANEQFF. DNA for the CDR3: TGCAGTGCCCGTCCGGGACATGACGCCAATGAGCAGTTCTTC.

A few counts support this clonotype. This chain links TRBV10-1 with TRBJ2-5; TRBD1 aligns across 9 bases. Germline CDR1 is WNHNN and CDR2 is SYGVQD (reference sequence). Trimming at V came to 4 bases and at J to 5 bases, leaving 11 bases not matched to a gene. This CDR3 has 16 residues. Here the CDR3 reads CASSGSRQGDLETQYF. In DNA form, the CDR3 reads TGCGCCAGCAGTGGGTCGAGACAGGGGGATCTTGAGACCCAGTACTTC.

There are a few counts of this clonotype. The chain employs TRBV7-2 and TRBJ2-3; the D gene is possibly TRBD2 (5 bases). The CDR3 has 14 residues. Trimming removed 5 bases from V and 4 bases from J, with 13 bases in between. Germline loops: CDR1 SGHTA, CDR2 FQGNSA. The CDR3, as DNA: TGTGCCAGCAGCCCGGGGTTGTCGGCAGATACGCAGTATTTT. Translation: CASSPGLSADTQYF.

This clonotype showed up many times. The rearrangement joins TRBV7-2 to TRBJ2-3; the match to TRBD2 covers 9 bases. This CDR3 comprises 15 residues. Losses at the gene ends were 5 bases for V and 1 base for J; bases not matched to a gene: 4. Germline V CDR1 and CDR2: SGHTA, FQGNSA. The CDR3 nucleotides are TGTGCCAGCAGCCGCGGGACTAGCCGCACAGATACGCAGTATTTT. As protein: CASSRGTSRTDTQYF.

This clonotype was counted ten times or more. The chain is built from TRBV20-1 and TRBJ1-4; 7 bases line up with TRBD1. With 5 bases clipped from V and 8 bases from J, the junction kept 14 bases outside the gene matches. CDR3 length: 15 residues. The germline CDR1 and CDR2 sequences are DFQATT and SNEGSKA (reference sequence). The CDR3 here is CSALTDRAVGEKLFF. The CDR3 DNA is TGCAGTGCTTTAACTGACAGGGCTGTCGGGGAAAAACTGTTTTTT.